This record looks at one TCR beta chain sequence and its context. The data originate from a study of Ad26.COV2.S vaccination and SARS-CoV-2 variants. Assay: immunoSEQ multiplex PCR; the TCRdb copy retains only in-frame clones and omits some. The top ten clones hold 3.3% of a sample with about 350,000 clones, roughly 85% of them seen once. As to treatment: 15 to 20 received Ad26.COV2.S at low or high dose, single or two shots; about 5 received placebo; per-sample allocation not given. Sampling took place 63 days after the first vaccine or placebo injection. Per the germline V gene, CDR1 is SNHLY and CDR2 is FYNNEI. The CDR3 loop spans 15 amino acids. Deletions cut 1 base from V and 1 base from J, with 10 bases between.

The clonotype comes from a person between 18 and 65 years old who received the Ad26.COV2.S COVID-19 vaccine or a placebo. The sequenced sample was peripheral blood, obtained in a trial of Ad26.COV2.S vaccine versus placebo. The chain is built from TRBV2 and TRBJ1-1; unclear D gene. This CDR3 is CASSEDLQRNTEAFF. The CDR3 nucleotides read TGTGCCAGCAGTGAAGACCTACAGAGGAACACTGAAGCTTTCTTT. Supplemented by reference TRBV2 and TRBJ1-1, the full variable domain reads EPEVTQTPSHQVTQMGQEVILRCVPISNHLYFYWYRQILGQKVEFLVSFYNNEISEKSEIFDDQFSVERPDGSNFTLKIRSTKLEDSAMYFCASSEDLQRNTEAFFGQGTRLTVV.